These T cell receptor beta chains were read from a single sample in a study of neurological immune-mediated disorders. TCRdb recomputed calls from the 5' RACE reads with MiXCR, one row per CDR3 protein. The table lists approximately 65,000 distinct CDR3 sequences, about 5.2% of them singletons. The sample taken for sequencing was PBMCs. The receptors stem from a human donor with multiple sclerosis. The donor label of this sample is uncertain. Both conserved end residues are part of each CDR3. D genes are given only for firm matches. Only some rows state a clone size, as once, few, many or a class for expanded clones.

clone size: NA; J gene: TRBJ1-1; V gene: TRBV9; D gene: NA; CDR3 protein: CASSAQGFGEVFF; CDR3 DNA: TGCGCCAGCAGCGCCCAGGGGTTCGGGGAAGTTTTCTTT
clone size: many; J gene: TRBJ1-6; V gene: TRBV20-1; D gene: NA; CDR3 protein: CSARDDSPYSPLHF; CDR3 DNA: TGCAGTGCTAGAGACGACAGCCCCTATTCACCCCTCCACTTT
clone size: many; J gene: TRBJ1-4; V gene: TRBV5-1; D gene: NA; CDR3 protein: CASSLTSSEKLFF; CDR3 DNA: TGCGCCAGCAGCTTGACCTCGAGCGAAAAACTGTTTTTT
clone size: many; J gene: TRBJ2-1; V gene: TRBV20-1; D gene: NA; CDR3 protein: CSAIRGGLSYNEQFF; CDR3 DNA: TGCAGTGCTATAAGAGGGGGGCTCTCCTACAATGAGCAGTTCTTC
clone size: many; J gene: TRBJ1-1; V gene: TRBV20-1; D gene: NA; CDR3 protein: CSAGRVNTEAFF; CDR3 DNA: TGCAGTGCCGGTAGGGTGAACACTGAAGCTTTCTTT
clone size: many; J gene: TRBJ2-7; V gene: TRBV5-1; D gene: TRBD1; CDR3 protein: CASSRGQDSEQYF; CDR3 DNA: TGCGCCAGCAGCCGCGGACAGGACAGTGAGCAGTACTTC
clone size: few; J gene: TRBJ2-7; V gene: TRBV10-3; D gene: TRBD1; CDR3 protein: CAISYGTVKYEQYF; CDR3 DNA: TGTGCCATCAGTTATGGGACAGTTAAGTACGAGCAGTACTTC
clone size: many; J gene: TRBJ1-2; V gene: TRBV20-1; D gene: NA; CDR3 protein: CSARAPGTRYGYTF; CDR3 DNA: TGCAGTGCTAGAGCCCCCGGGACAAGATATGGCTACACCTTC
clone size: many; J gene: TRBJ2-7; V gene: TRBV5-1; D gene: NA; CDR3 protein: CASSLGAVHSYEQYF; CDR3 DNA: TGCGCCAGCAGCTTGGGGGCAGTTCATTCCTACGAGCAGTACTTC
clone size: many; J gene: TRBJ2-7; V gene: TRBV6-5; D gene: TRBD1; CDR3 protein: CASRGTGWTSYEQYF; CDR3 DNA: TGTGCCAGCAGGGGGACAGGGTGGACGTCCTACGAGCAGTACTTC
clone size: many; J gene: TRBJ2-3; V gene: TRBV14; D gene: NA; CDR3 protein: CASSHLGTGTDTQYF; CDR3 DNA: TGTGCCAGCAGCCACCTGGGGACCGGCACAGATACGCAGTATTTT
clone size: many; J gene: TRBJ2-3; V gene: TRBV20-1; D gene: TRBD2; CDR3 protein: CSARVIAGAQDTQYF; CDR3 DNA: TGCAGTGCTAGAGTGATAGCGGGGGCCCAGGATACGCAGTATTTT
clone size: many; J gene: TRBJ1-6; V gene: TRBV5-1; D gene: TRBD1; CDR3 protein: CASSFLGRGQTVSPLHF; CDR3 DNA: TGCGCCAGCAGCTTCTTGGGCAGGGGGCAAACAGTTTCACCCCTCCACTTT
clone size: many; J gene: TRBJ2-1; V gene: TRBV7-8; D gene: NA; CDR3 protein: CASSSPGFWGNEQFF; CDR3 DNA: TGTGCCAGCAGCTCCCCCGGGTTTTGGGGCAATGAGCAGTTCTTC
clone size: NA; J gene: TRBJ2-5; V gene: TRBV5-1; D gene: TRBD1; CDR3 protein: CASSPGQETQYF; CDR3 DNA: TGCGCCAGCAGCCCGGGACAGGAGACCCAGTACTTC
clone size: few; J gene: TRBJ2-2; V gene: TRBV7-8; D gene: NA; CDR3 protein: CASSLVARGELFF; CDR3 DNA: TGTGCCAGCAGCTTAGTGGCGCGCGGGGAGCTGTTTTTT
clone size: many; J gene: TRBJ2-1; V gene: TRBV20-1; D gene: NA; CDR3 protein: CSARVGGARNEQFF; CDR3 DNA: TGCAGTGCTAGAGTGGGGGGGGCAAGGAATGAGCAGTTCTTC
clone size: many; J gene: TRBJ2-7; V gene: TRBV20-1; D gene: TRBD2; CDR3 protein: CSARDPSGGERSEQYF; CDR3 DNA: TGCAGTGCTAGAGACCCTAGCGGGGGGGAAAGGAGCGAGCAGTACTTC
clone size: many; J gene: TRBJ1-2; V gene: TRBV7-3; D gene: NA; CDR3 protein: CASSEGGDYGYTF; CDR3 DNA: TGTGCCAGCAGCGAAGGGGGGGACTATGGCTACACCTTC
clone size: many; J gene: TRBJ2-1; V gene: TRBV27; D gene: NA; CDR3 protein: CASSFVGNEQFF; CDR3 DNA: TGTGCCAGCAGTTTCGTCGGGAATGAGCAGTTCTTC